The 6 T cell receptor beta chains below were found in one sample sequenced in a study of T-cell memory formation after mild COVID-19. A single record per CDR3 protein comes from TCRdb applying MiXCR to the 5' RACE reads. The profile covers approximately 250,000 distinct CDR3 sequences, with 16% appearing a single time and roughly a fifth taken by the ten largest. The specimen was PBMCs or a T cell subset sorted from them (not recorded which). The receptor source for this set is a man between 18 and 29 years old who had mild COVID-19 (a few samples of this study predate the infection). Cell type and time point are not known.

The sample holds many counts of this clonotype. The DNA for the CDR3 is TGTGCCAGCAGCTTAGCATCGGCGGGGGGGCCCTATGAGCAGTTCTTC. It is translated as CASSLASAGGPYEQFF. The rearrangement uses TRBV7-8 and TRBJ2-1, with TRBD2 matching over 9 bases. V lost 0 bases, J lost 8 bases, and 8 bases stayed unmatched. CDR3 size: 16 residues. The germline V gene encodes CDR1 SGHVS and CDR2 FQNEAQ.

This clonotype was observed a few times. The rearrangement uses TRBV6-6 and TRBJ2-7; D call uncertain. In germline, CDR1 is MNHNY, CDR2 SVGAGI (reference sequence). This CDR3 comprises 11 residues. Deletions cut 5 bases from V and 4 bases from J, with 6 bases between. CDR3 protein: CASSPYYEQYF. In nucleotides, the CDR3 is TGTGCCAGCAGTCCTTATTACGAGCAGTACTTC.

CDR3 DNA: TGTGCCAGCAGCTTATTAGTAAAGACAGGCACAGATACGCAGTATTTT. This sequence encodes CASSLLVKTGTDTQYF. V gene TRBV7-8 combines with J gene TRBJ2-3, with D possibly being TRBD1 (5 bases). The CDR3 runs to 16 residues. The V and J ends lost 2 bases and 1 base respectively, with 13 bases between them. In germline, CDR1 is SGHVS, CDR2 FQNEAQ.

This clonotype was picked up many times. The rearrangement links TRBV12-3 or TRBV12-4 to TRBJ1-1; possibly TRBD1 for D (6 bases). V was shortened by 7 bases and J by 6 bases, with 18 bases between the two germline ends. The CDR3 is 14 amino acids. The CDR3 is CASNVGTRLAEAFF. The CDR3 DNA reads TGTGCCAGCAACGTTGGGACACGGCTTGCTGAAGCTTTCTTT.

The chain joins TRBV18 to TRBJ1-1; 7 nucleotides agree with TRBD1. Germline values: CDR1 KGHSH, CDR2 LQKENI. V gave up 5 bases and J gave up 5 bases; unmatched junction bases: 14. CDR3 length: 16 amino acids. CDR3 DNA: TGTGCCAGCTCAAGGGGGCTGCTTGATCGAGCGACTGAAGCTTTCTTT. Residues: CASSRGLLDRATEAFF.

This sequence joins TRBV5-6 and TRBJ2-7; D gene uncertain. The V and J ends lost 3 bases and 4 bases respectively, with 11 bases between them. Germline V CDR1 and CDR2: SGHDT, YYEEEE. The CDR3 runs 13 residues. In DNA, the CDR3 is TGTGCCAGCAGCTCTCTTATCTCTTACGAGCAGTACGTC. Its protein product is CASSSLISYEQYV.